This T cell receptor beta chain was identified during a study of spatial heterogeneity in lung cancer. This clonotype was counted many times. In germline, CDR1 is DFQATT, CDR2 SNEGSKA (reference sequence). The CDR3 is 15 residues long. The J segment lost 2 bases and the V segment lost 6 bases, leaving 10 bases of the junction unmatched. Time point specified: sample taken at primary tumor resection. No cell sorting; template was whole RNA from tumor, lung tissue or PBMC. TCRdb ran MiXCR on the 5' RACE reads and lists one entry per CDR3 protein. The sample consists of 4,900 or so distinct CDR3 sequences, around 5.3% of them appearing once.

The chain joins TRBV20-1 to TRBJ2-3; TRBD2 matches 8 bases. The starting material was normal lung tissue next to the tumor, obtained at surgery. This sequence originates from a female donor with early-stage non-small cell lung cancer. CDR3 sequence: CSARELAVYTDTQYF. The CDR3 DNA sequence: TGCAGTGCCAGGGAACTAGCGGTCTACACAGATACGCAGTATTTT.